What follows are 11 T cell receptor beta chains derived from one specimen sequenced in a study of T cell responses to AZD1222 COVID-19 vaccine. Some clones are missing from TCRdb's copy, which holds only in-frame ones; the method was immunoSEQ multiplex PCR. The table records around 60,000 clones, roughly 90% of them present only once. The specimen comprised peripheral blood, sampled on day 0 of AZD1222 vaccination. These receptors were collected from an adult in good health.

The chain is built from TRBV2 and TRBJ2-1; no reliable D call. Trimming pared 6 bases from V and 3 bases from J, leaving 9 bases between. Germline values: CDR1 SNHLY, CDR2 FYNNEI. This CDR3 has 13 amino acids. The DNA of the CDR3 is TGTGCCAGCAGCCCTACAGACTACAATGAGCAGTTCTTC. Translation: CASSPTDYNEQFF. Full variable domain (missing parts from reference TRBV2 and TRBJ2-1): EPEVTQTPSHQVTQMGQEVILRCVPISNHLYFYWYRQILGQKVEFLVSFYNNEISEKSEIFDDQFSVERPDGSNFTLKIRSTKLEDSAMYFCASSPTDYNEQFFGPGTRLTVL.

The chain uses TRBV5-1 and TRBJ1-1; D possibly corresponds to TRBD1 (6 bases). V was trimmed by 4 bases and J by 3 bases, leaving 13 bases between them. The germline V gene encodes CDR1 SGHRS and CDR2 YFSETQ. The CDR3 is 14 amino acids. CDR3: CASSAQGLYTEAFF. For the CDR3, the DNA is TGCGCCAGCAGCGCACAGGGATTGTACACTGAAGCTTTCTTT.

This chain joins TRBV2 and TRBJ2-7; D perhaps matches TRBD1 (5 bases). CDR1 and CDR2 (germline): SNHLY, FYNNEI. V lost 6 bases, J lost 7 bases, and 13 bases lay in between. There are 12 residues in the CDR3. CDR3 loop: CASSSQGFEQYF. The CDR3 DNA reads TGTGCCAGCAGCTCGCAGGGCTTTGAGCAGTACTTC. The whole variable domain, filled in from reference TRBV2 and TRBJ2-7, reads EPEVTQTPSHQVTQMGQEVILRCVPISNHLYFYWYRQILGQKVEFLVSFYNNEISEKSEIFDDQFSVERPDGSNFTLKIRSTKLEDSAMYFCASSSQGFEQYFGPGTRLTVT.

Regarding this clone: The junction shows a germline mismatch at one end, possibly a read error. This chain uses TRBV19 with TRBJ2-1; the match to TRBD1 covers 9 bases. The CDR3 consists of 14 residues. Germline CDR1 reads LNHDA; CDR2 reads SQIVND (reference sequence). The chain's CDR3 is CASTRTGGYSEQFF. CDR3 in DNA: TGTGCCAGTACCAGAACAGGGGGCTACAGTGAGCAGTTCTTC.

CDR3 DNA: TGTGCCAGCACCCCCGGACCGACCTATGGCTACACCTTC. Its translation: CASTPGPTYGYTF. The chain has TRBV19 and TRBJ1-2; D is unclear. V lost 9 bases, J lost 4 bases, and 15 bases lay in between. The CDR3 sequence is 13 residues long. Germline V lookup: CDR1 LNHDA, CDR2 SQIVND (reference sequence). Full variable domain (remainder filled in from reference TRBV19 and TRBJ1-2): DGGITQSPKYLFRKEGQNVTLSCEQNLNHDAMYWYRQDPGQGLRLIYYSQIVNDFQKGDIAEGYSVSREKKESFPLTVTSAQKNPTAFYLCASTPGPTYGYTFGSGTRLTVV.

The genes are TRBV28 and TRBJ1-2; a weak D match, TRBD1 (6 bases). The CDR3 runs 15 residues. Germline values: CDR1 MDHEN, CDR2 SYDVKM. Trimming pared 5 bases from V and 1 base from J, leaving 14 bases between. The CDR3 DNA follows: TGTGCCAGCAGTCCCCAGGACAGACGTAACTATGGCTACACCTTC. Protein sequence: CASSPQDRRNYGYTF.

The CDR3 bases are TGCGCCAGCAGCTCCAGGGGTGGACGAAACTATGGCTACACCTTC. It codes for CASSSRGGRNYGYTF. This sequence joins TRBV5-1 and TRBJ1-2, with TRBD1 as a possible D gene (6 bases). From germline, CDR1 is SGHRS and CDR2 YFSETQ. V was cut by 3 bases and J by 2 bases, with 14 bases left in between. The CDR3 totals 15 residues.

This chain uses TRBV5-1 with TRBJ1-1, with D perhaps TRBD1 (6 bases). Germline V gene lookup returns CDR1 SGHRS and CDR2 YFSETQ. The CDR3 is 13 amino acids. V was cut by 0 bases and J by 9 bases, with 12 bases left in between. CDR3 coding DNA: TGCGCCAGCAGCTTGGGATCGGACAGAAAAGCTTTCTTT. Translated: CASSLGSDRKAFF.

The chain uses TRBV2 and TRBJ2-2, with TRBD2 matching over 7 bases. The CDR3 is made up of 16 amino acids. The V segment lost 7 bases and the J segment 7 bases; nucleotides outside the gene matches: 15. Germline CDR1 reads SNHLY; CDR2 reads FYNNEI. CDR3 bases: TGTGCCAGCACCGTCGGGTTGGCGGGGGTGAGCGGGGAGCTGTTTTTT. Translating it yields CASTVGLAGVSGELFF.

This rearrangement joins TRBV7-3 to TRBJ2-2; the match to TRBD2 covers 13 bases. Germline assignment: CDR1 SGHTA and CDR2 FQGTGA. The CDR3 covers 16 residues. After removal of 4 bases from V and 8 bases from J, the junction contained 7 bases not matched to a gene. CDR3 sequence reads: CASSSGLAGPRGELFF. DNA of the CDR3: TGTGCCAGCAGCTCGGGACTAGCGGGGCCGCGGGGGGAGCTGTTTTTT. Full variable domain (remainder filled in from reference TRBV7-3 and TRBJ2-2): GAGVSQTPSNKVTEKGKYVELRCDPISGHTALYWYRQSLGQGPEFLIYFQGTGAADDSGLPNDRFFAVRPEGSVSTLKIQRTERGDSAVYLCASSSGLAGPRGELFFGEGSRLTVL.

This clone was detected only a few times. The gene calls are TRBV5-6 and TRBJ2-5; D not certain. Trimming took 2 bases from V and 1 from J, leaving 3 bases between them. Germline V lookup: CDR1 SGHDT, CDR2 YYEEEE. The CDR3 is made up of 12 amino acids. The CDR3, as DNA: TGTGCCAGCAGCTTATCCCAAGAGACCCAGTACTTC. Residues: CASSLSQETQYF.